Each of the 31 T cell receptor beta chains below was sequenced from the same sample in a study of T cell repertoires in cytomegalovirus infection. TCRdb analysed the reads with MiXCR anew, one entry per CDR3 protein. This table holds 310,000 or so distinct CDR3 sequences, around 9.6% found once. The specimen was PBMCs. These receptors were taken from a human donor in good health (CMV status not recorded). Some clones in this sample may be carry-over from other donors' samples.

This clonotype has a count of ten or more. The chain links TRBV4-3 to TRBJ2-5; D is tentatively TRBD1 or TRBD2 (6 bases each). V dropped 0 bases and J dropped 5 bases, with 13 bases sitting between them. Germline assignment: CDR1 LGHNA and CDR2 YSLEER. The CDR3 extends over 15 amino acids. CDR3 residues: CASSQENGGRETQYF. The CDR3 DNA reads TGCGCCAGCAGCCAAGAGAACGGGGGCCGGGAGACCCAGTACTTC.

This clonotype was observed once. The chain employs TRBV7-9 and TRBJ1-3; 7 bases are shared with TRBD1. V trimming: 10 bases; J trimming: 1 base; junction bases outside the gene matches: 13. CDR3 length equals 16 residues. Germline V gives CDR1 SEHNR, CDR2 FQNEAQ (reference sequence). Written as DNA, the CDR3 is TGTGCCACCCCGGGACAGCGGAAGGTATCTGGAAACACCATATATTTT. Protein sequence: CATPGQRKVSGNTIYF. The full variable domain, in which reference TRBV7-9 and TRBJ1-3 provide the parts outside the CDR3, is DTGVSQNPRHKITKRGQNVTFRCDPISEHNRLYWYRQTLGQGPEFLTYFQNEAQLEKSRLLSDRFSAERPKGSFSTLEIQRTEQGDSAMYLCATPGQRKVSGNTIYFGEGSWLTVV.

This clonotype occurred many times. The V and J genes are TRBV6-2 or TRBV6-3 and TRBJ2-7; D might be TRBD1 or TRBD2, each matching 5 bases. V shed 4 bases and J shed 2 bases, with 15 bases lying between them. This CDR3 is built from 15 residues. Germline assignment: CDR1 MNHEY and CDR2 SVGEGT. CDR3 in DNA: TGTGCCAGCAGTTTCCAGAGGGGCCTAACCTACGAGCAGTACGTC. Its translation is CASSFQRGLTYEQYV.

Only a few counts were recorded for this clonotype. The CDR3 here is CASSARVPYEQYF. In DNA form, the CDR3 reads TGTGCCAGCAGCGCCAGGGTTCCCTACGAGCAGTACTTC. This chain uses TRBV7-9 with TRBJ2-7; possibly TRBD1 for D (5 bases). The CDR3 has 13 amino acids. Germline CDR1 reads SEHNR; CDR2 reads FQNEAQ (reference sequence). Between the trimmed V and J ends, which lost 5 bases and 2 bases, there was a span of 10 bases. Using reference TRBV7-9 and TRBJ2-7 for the parts outside the CDR3, the full variable domain is DTGVSQNPRHKITKRGQNVTFRCDPISEHNRLYWYRQTLGQGPEFLTYFQNEAQLEKSRLLSDRFSAERPKGSFSTLEIQRTEQGDSAMYLCASSARVPYEQYFGPGTRLTVT.

This clonotype was seen many times. DNA of the CDR3: TGTGCCAGCAGCGCCGGAGGTCCCTACGAGCAGTACTTC. It translates to CASSAGGPYEQYF. The rearrangement joins TRBV7-2 to TRBJ2-7; D is possibly TRBD2 (5 bases). CDR1 SGHTA and CDR2 FQGNSA come from the germline V gene. The CDR3 is 13 residues long. V lost 5 bases, J lost 2 bases, and 10 bases lay in between.

In its sample, this clonotype was seen many times. The J gene is TRBJ2-7, the V gene TRBV7-2; D might be TRBD2 (7 bases). The CDR3 covers 18 residues. V was cut by 4 bases and J by 0 bases, with 22 bases left in between. Germline assignment: CDR1 SGHTA and CDR2 FQGNSA. CDR3 amino acids: CASSSTPGGLMSSYEQYF. The DNA for the CDR3 is TGTGCCAGCAGCTCGACCCCGGGGGGCTTAATGAGCTCCTACGAGCAGTACTTC.

This clonotype was recorded at least ten times. The chain has TRBV7-9 and TRBJ2-1, with 8 bases fitting TRBD1. V shed 1 base, J shed 8 bases, and the junction held 7 bases outside the gene matches. From germline, CDR1 is SEHNR and CDR2 FQNEAQ (reference sequence). The CDR3 sequence is 15 residues long. The CDR3 coding sequence is TGTGCCAGCAGCTTAGGGGGGACAGGTTCGGATGAGCAGTTCTTC. This codes for CASSLGGTGSDEQFF. The full variable domain, with the rest looked up from reference TRBV7-9 and TRBJ2-1, is DTGVSQNPRHKITKRGQNVTFRCDPISEHNRLYWYRQTLGQGPEFLTYFQNEAQLEKSRLLSDRFSAERPKGSFSTLEIQRTEQGDSAMYLCASSLGGTGSDEQFFGPGTRLTVL.

This clonotype occurred many times. The chain has TRBV7-2 and TRBJ2-2; 10 bases map to TRBD1. Germline trimming cut 3 bases from V and 0 bases from J; bases unmatched to any gene: 1. This CDR3 is 16 amino acids long. Germline values: CDR1 SGHTA, CDR2 FQGNSA. In DNA form, the CDR3 reads TGTGCCAGCAGCTTCGGACAGGGGGCGAACACCGGGGAGCTGTTTTTT. Residues: CASSFGQGANTGELFF.

This clonotype was found many times. This chain's CDR3 is CASRPSGDRGTKNIQYF. The DNA for the CDR3 is TGCGCCAGCAGACCTTCAGGGGACAGGGGTACCAAAAACATTCAGTACTTC. This chain joins TRBV5-1 and TRBJ2-4; 10 nucleotides align to TRBD1. Trimming at V came to 5 bases and at J to 2 bases, leaving 10 bases not matched to a gene. Germline values: CDR1 SGHRS, CDR2 YFSETQ. The CDR3 is 17 amino acids.

The chain has TRBV29-1 and TRBJ2-4, with 13 bases aligning to TRBD2. Losses at the gene ends were 4 bases for V and 5 bases for J; bases not matched to a gene: 5. The CDR3 runs 15 residues. The germline gives CDR1 SQVTM, CDR2 ANQGSEA. For the CDR3, the DNA is TGCAGCGTTGGAACTAGCGGGGGGGGCCAAAACATTCAGTACTTC. Translation: CSVGTSGGGQNIQYF.

This clonotype was picked up many times. The chain links TRBV11-3 to TRBJ1-1; perhaps TRBD1 as D (5 bases). The length of the CDR3 is 13 residues. Trimming took 2 bases from V and 11 from J, leaving 15 bases between them. From germline, CDR1 is SGHNT and CDR2 YENEEA. CDR3 amino acids: CASSLNGREKAFF. CDR3 in DNA: TGTGCCAGCAGCTTAAACGGCAGGGAAAAGGCTTTCTTT.

In its sample, this clonotype was seen many times. This chain uses TRBV2 with TRBJ1-6, with D maybe TRBD1 (5 bases). This CDR3 is built from 17 residues. The V gene's germline CDR1 is SNHLY and CDR2 FYNNEI. V was clipped by 4 bases and J by 4 bases, with 17 bases between them. As DNA, the CDR3 is TGTGCCAGCAGTGGGGGCCGTTCTTCAGATTATAATTCACCCCTCCACTTT. It encodes CASSGGRSSDYNSPLHF.

This clonotype was recorded at least ten times. The V call is TRBV4-1, the J call TRBJ1-2; 9 bases are a match to TRBD1. The germline gives CDR1 MGHRA, CDR2 YSYEKL. V was pared by 7 bases and J by 6 bases, with 15 bases of the junction left unmatched. This CDR3 region has 16 residues. CDR3 coding DNA: TGCGCCAGCACCCCAAGTAGGGACAGGGTTCGAGATGGCTACACCTTC. Its translation: CASTPSRDRVRDGYTF.

The sample holds many counts of this clonotype. The rearrangement links TRBV20-1 to TRBJ1-1; 8 nucleotides match TRBD1. CDR3 length: 13 amino acids. V lost 3 bases, J lost 4 bases, and 4 bases stayed unmatched. Germline assignment: CDR1 DFQATT and CDR2 SNEGSKA (reference sequence). CDR3 sequence reads: CSASDRGLTEAFF. In DNA form, the CDR3 reads TGCAGTGCTAGCGACAGGGGTCTCACTGAAGCTTTCTTT.

This clonotype was picked up many times. The chain is built from TRBV20-1 and TRBJ1-1; D is possibly TRBD1 (6 bases). Looked up from germline, CDR1 is DFQATT and CDR2 is SNEGSKA (reference sequence). Trimming stripped 1 base from V and 0 bases from J, with 12 bases between. The CDR3 sequence is 15 residues long. The CDR3 spells CSARGRGSVNTEAFF. The CDR3 DNA reads TGCAGTGCTAGAGGGAGGGGGTCAGTGAACACTGAAGCTTTCTTT.

CDR3 nucleotides: TGCGCCAGCAGCCAAGATTCCCTTGGGGGTTACAATGAGCAGTTCTTC. The encoded protein is CASSQDSLGGYNEQFF. J is TRBJ2-1 and V is TRBV4-3, with D perhaps being TRBD1 or TRBD2 (5 bases each). CDR3 size: 16 residues. The V and J ends lost 0 bases and 4 bases respectively, with 13 bases between them. The germline V gene has CDR1 LGHNA and CDR2 YSLEER.

In this sample, this clonotype turned up many times. This CDR3 is CASSQRGRGSGYTF. DNA for the CDR3: TGTGCCAGCAGTCAGAGAGGCAGGGGGTCTGGCTACACCTTC. J is TRBJ1-2 and V is TRBV28, with 7 bases identical to TRBD1. Germline V gene data show CDR1 as MDHEN and CDR2 as SYDVKM. This CDR3 is built from 14 residues. V lost 5 bases to trimming and J lost 7 bases; unmatched junction nucleotides: 10.

About this clonotype: One base away lies a much larger clone, so this may be a sequencing read error. V gene TRBV14 combines with J gene TRBJ2-5, with 7 bases identical to TRBD2. V shed 1 base, J shed 4 bases, and the junction held 6 bases outside the gene matches. Germline-derived CDR1 and CDR2 are SGHDN and FVKESK. The CDR3 is 15 residues long. CDR3 sequence reads: CASSQGGSCGETQYF. CDR3 DNA sequence: TGTGCCAGCAGCCAAGGCGGGAGCTGCGGAGAGACCCAGTACTTC.

This clonotype occurred many times. The chain couples TRBV2 to TRBJ2-7, with D hard to call. The germline V gene encodes CDR1 SNHLY and CDR2 FYNNEI. This CDR3 is built from 14 residues. Trimming removed 0 bases at V and 4 bases at J, with 10 bases between. The CDR3 loop is CASSEARRPYEQYF. CDR3 nucleotides: TGTGCCAGCAGTGAAGCACGCAGACCGTACGAGCAGTACTTC.

This clonotype was observed many times. The chain carries TRBV7-2 and TRBJ2-3; perhaps D is TRBD1 or TRBD2 (5 bases each). Looked up from germline, CDR1 is SGHTA and CDR2 is FQGNSA. V lost 1 base and J lost 6, with 17 bases in between. This CDR3 comprises 16 residues. CDR3 DNA sequence: TGTGCCAGCAGCTTAGATATAGGGACCTGGGCTGATACGCAGTATTTT. Encoded protein: CASSLDIGTWADTQYF.

The genes are TRBV7-9 and TRBJ2-5, with D tentatively TRBD1 or TRBD2 (5 bases each). Germline V gene sequence: CDR1 SEHNR, CDR2 FQNEAQ (reference sequence). This CDR3 is 15 amino acids long. Trimming left V 3 bases short and J 0 bases short, with 11 bases between. Here the CDR3 reads CASSFTGTDQETQYF. The DNA of the CDR3 is TGTGCCAGCAGCTTTACCGGGACCGACCAAGAGACCCAGTACTTC.

This clonotype was detected ten times or more. V gene TRBV7-9 combines with J gene TRBJ2-2; tentatively, D is TRBD1 (6 bases). Germline V gene data show CDR1 as SEHNR and CDR2 as FQNEAQ (reference sequence). Trimming removed 1 base from V and 7 bases from J, with 16 bases in between. This CDR3 is 16 amino acids long. The CDR3 DNA follows: TGTGCCAGCAGCTTAGTGATGTCAGGGGTTGACGGGGAGCTGTTTTTT. Amino acid sequence: CASSLVMSGVDGELFF.

The table lists this clonotype with many counts. The chain uses TRBV7-2 and TRBJ1-5; D is perhaps TRBD1 (5 bases). This CDR3 has 15 amino acids. CDR1 is SGHTA, CDR2 FQGNSA, per germline. Trimming took 5 bases from V and 1 from J, leaving 12 bases between them. CDR3 region: CASSPGRGSNQPQHF. DNA of the CDR3: TGTGCCAGCAGCCCCGGTAGGGGAAGCAATCAGCCCCAGCATTTT. Full variable domain (rest looked up from reference TRBV7-2 and TRBJ1-5): GAGVSQSPSNKVTEKGKDVELRCDPISGHTALYWYRQSLGQGLEFLIYFQGNSAPDKSGLPSDRFSAERTGGSVSTLTIQRTQQEDSAVYLCASSPGRGSNQPQHFGDGTRLSIL.

This clonotype was found many times. This sequence joins TRBV28 and TRBJ2-7, with D tentatively TRBD1 (6 bases). This CDR3 is built from 15 residues. In germline, CDR1 is MDHEN, CDR2 SYDVKM. The V end was cut by 6 bases, the J end by 1 base, with 16 bases between. The CDR3 loop reads CASRPTGVSSYEQYV. CDR3 in DNA: TGTGCCAGCAGACCGACAGGTGTTTCATCCTACGAGCAGTACGTC.

This chain joins TRBV29-1 and TRBJ1-3, with D possibly matching TRBD1 (5 bases). CDR3 length equals 12 residues. Germline V gives CDR1 SQVTM, CDR2 ANQGSEA. V lost 6 bases and J lost 2, with 8 bases in between. In DNA form, the CDR3 reads TGCAGCGTCAGGGATCCTGGAAACACCATATATTTT. Translated, it gives CSVRDPGNTIYF.

This clonotype was detected many times. V usage is TRBV25-1 and J usage is TRBJ1-4; unclear D gene. Germline V gene data show CDR1 as MGHDK and CDR2 as SYGVNS. Trimming took off 3 bases at V and 2 bases at J, with 10 bases between the two ends. This CDR3 contains 15 residues. CDR3 DNA sequence: TGTGCCAGCAGTGACTCAGGAGGGACTAATGAAAAACTGTTTTTT. Amino acids: CASSDSGGTNEKLFF.

This clonotype was counted at least ten times. The V gene is TRBV7-8, the J gene TRBJ2-6, with D unresolved. Germline V gene data show CDR1 as SGHVS and CDR2 as FQNEAQ. Trimming took off 3 bases at V and 1 base at J, with 7 bases between the two ends. The CDR3 is 15 residues long. CDR3 protein: CASSFSSSGANVLTF. CDR3 in DNA: TGTGCCAGCAGCTTTAGTTCTTCTGGGGCCAACGTCCTGACTTTC.

This clonotype has a count of ten or more. The chain carries TRBV7-2 and TRBJ2-3, with D perhaps matching TRBD1 or TRBD2 (5 bases each). Germline CDR1 SGHTA, CDR2 FQGNSA. This CDR3 contains 17 residues. The ends were cut back, 5 bases at V and 2 bases at J, with 20 bases in the middle. DNA of the CDR3: TGTGCCAGCAGCGGCCAAGGGACCCTCCGCTCCACAGATACGCAGTATTTT. Residues: CASSGQGTLRSTDTQYF.

The V gene is TRBV25-1, the J gene TRBJ2-1; 14 bases match TRBD2. This CDR3 is 16 amino acids long. Losses at the gene ends were 6 bases for V and 4 bases for J; bases not matched to a gene: 5. Per the germline V gene, CDR1 is MGHDK and CDR2 is SYGVNS. CDR3 nucleotide sequence: TGTGCCAGCAGGGGACTAGCGGGGGTGAATTACAATGAGCAGTTCTTC. Translation gives CASRGLAGVNYNEQFF.

This chain connects TRBV10-3 to TRBJ2-3; possibly TRBD1 for D (6 bases). The germline CDR1 and CDR2 sequences are ENHRY and SYGVKD. CDR3 size: 13 residues. The V gene lost 11 bases and the J gene lost 0 bases, with 12 bases spanning the gap. The CDR3 spells CAAQGTSTDTQYF. In DNA form, the CDR3 reads TGTGCCGCACAGGGAACCAGCACAGATACGCAGTATTTT.

This clonotype showed up many times. V and J are TRBV7-2 and TRBJ1-2; the match to TRBD1 covers 7 bases. The trim removed 11 bases at V and 7 bases at J, leaving 10 bases unmatched. CDR1 and CDR2 from the germline V gene are SGHTA and FQGNSA. The CDR3 covers 12 residues. CDR3 residues: CAQRIGGLGYTF. The CDR3 DNA follows: TGTGCCCAACGTATAGGGGGCCTTGGCTACACCTTC. The entire variable domain, with the rest obtained from reference TRBV7-2 and TRBJ1-2, is as follows: GAGVSQSPSNKVTEKGKDVELRCDPISGHTALYWYRQSLGQGLEFLIYFQGNSAPDKSGLPSDRFSAERTGGSVSTLTIQRTQQEDSAVYLCAQRIGGLGYTFGSGTRLTVV.